This T cell receptor (beta chain) was captured by sequencing in a study of T cell responses to AZD1222 COVID-19 vaccine (dated by TCRdb to about 2021). About the investigation overall: AZD1222 recipients with second doses at about 4 weeks or about 12 weeks were pooled, because spike-specific TCR depth and breadth did not differ between schedules. A total of 233 trial participants underwent TCR sequencing, of whom some 200 had received two doses of AZD1222 and about 25 had received two doses of the MenACWY control vaccine. Trial participants were enrolled into age subgroups of 18-55, 56-69 and 70-plus years, which contained approximately 150, 28 and 58 TCR-sequenced participants, respectively.

The germline V and J ends show losses of 2 bases and 4 bases respectively, and no gene match explains 17 bases of the junction. The CDR3 runs 18 residues from the cysteine to the phenylalanine. The sequence is cut down to CDR3 DNA, 54 bases in frame from base 1. The germline V gene (reference sequence) yields GTSNPN for CDR1 and SVGIG for CDR2. The CDR3 regions of human TCRbeta chains were analyzed by immunosequencing. Regarding the original processing steps: TCRs in the repertoires were matched against a reference library of SARS-CoV-2-specific TCRs that had been generated with the MIRA antigen-specificity platform. Breadth was defined as the fraction of unique TCRs that were SARS-CoV-2-associated, and depth was defined as the fraction of total T cells that were SARS-CoV-2-associated. Using the MIRA data, every spike-specific TCR was mapped to the spike region that the TCR reacted to and assigned to either a CD4 or a CD8 class. Log10-transformed breadth and depth values were compared by one-way ANOVA with Sidak's multiple comparisons tests. TCRdb obtained this table from immuneACCESS and retained in-frame rearrangements with V and J assigned. These tables miss some clones; where compared with another copy, unresolved V genes account for less than half of the shortfall, and the remainder is unexplained. Clone size and V and J calls were adopted from that table, with D and trimming inferred from the DNA. The sample table shows 150,000 to 200,000 clones, and roughly 90% are seen once. The biggest ten clones account for around 6% of the sample.

The study at large found these results: Most participants were white British and females outnumbered males, and the authors suggested that clonal diversity may have been underestimated. Reportedly, almost half of the unique spike-specific TCRs recognized epitopes lying outside the regions that are mutated in the B.1.351 and B.1.1.7 variants. A significant rise in spike-specific TCR breadth and depth was observed after two AZD1222 doses relative to day 0 and relative to MenACWY recipients. Only five to seven AZD1222 recipients were SARS-CoV-2 seropositive at baseline, limiting conclusions about previously exposed vaccinees. Vaccine-associated CD4 TCRs spanned the whole spike protein, with dominant responses in regions 160-218 and 743-854. Because no samples from the day 14 peak response were available, repertoires could be characterized only after the peak T cell response. The 56-69-year group was small, and its depth increase did not reach significance, likely because of low power.

The meaning of the sample's time point label: baseline before first vaccination. The vaccinee samples were drawn from two UK trials, COV001 and COV002, one of which was a single-blind randomized controlled phase 2/3 trial testing AZD1222 (ChAdOx1 nCoV-19) in healthy adults. For TCRbeta chain sequencing, PBMC samples were collected from trial participants at day 0 and at day 28 after the second dose. About this clone: Its antigen is unknown. There are no base qualities to consult, and no much larger clone falls within one base.

The chain links TRBV30 with TRBJ1-5; 7 central nucleotides agree with TRBD1. This clonotype originated in an adult in good health. Here the sequenced sample was peripheral blood, taken on day 0 of AZD1222 vaccination. The CDR3 corresponds to CAWSPFYLPGQLNQPQHF. The sequence in DNA is TGTGCCTGGAGTCCTTTTTACCTTCCGGGACAGCTTAATCAGCCCCAGCATTTT.